This T cell receptor (beta chain) is from a study of technical replicates of blood from a handful of donors. Trimming took off 4 bases at V and 6 bases at J, with 17 bases between the two ends. Germline values: CDR1 SGHRS, CDR2 YFSETQ. The CDR3 covers 15 residues. TCRdb's table, derived via immunoSEQ multiplex PCR, lists solely in-frame clones and lacks some. The sample lists more than 65,000 clones; over 75% were seen once. Sequenced material: PBMCs. The chain is built from TRBV5-1 and TRBJ2-1; maybe TRBD1 (6 bases). The clonotype comes from a human donor in good health. Some clones in this sample may be carry-over from other donors' samples. Written as DNA, the CDR3 is TGCGCCAGCAGCCGCCGGGACAAAATAGGCAATGAGCAGTTCTTC. Translating gives CASSRRDKIGNEQFF.